These 20 T cell receptor beta chains share one sample of origin, sequenced in a study of multiple sclerosis patients with progressive multifocal leukoencephalopathy. Time point here: time of PML onset. This table comes from immunoSEQ multiplex PCR, and its TCRdb copy is limited to in-frame clones, with some not included. The table includes under 35,000 clones, roughly 86% detected once. The material was PBMCs, obtained from a patient treated with natalizumab. These receptor sequences come from a woman aged 35 to 49 with progressive multifocal leukoencephalopathy.

V and J are TRBV5-4 and TRBJ2-7; unclear D gene. The CDR3 length is 16 residues. Germline V gene lookup returns CDR1 SGHNT and CDR2 YYREEE (reference sequence). V gave up 2 bases and J gave up 5 bases, with 20 bases separating them. CDR3 loop: CASSLLGVGMFDEQYF. For the CDR3, the DNA is TGTGCCAGCAGCTTATTAGGCGTAGGGATGTTCGACGAGCAGTACTTC.

This chain links TRBV15 with TRBJ1-1, with TRBD1 identical over 7 bases. CDR3 length: 15 residues. Germline V gives CDR1 LNHNV, CDR2 YYDKDF (reference sequence). V shed 4 bases, J shed 0 bases, and the junction held 5 bases outside the gene matches. The CDR3 DNA is TGTGCCACCAGCAAATCGGGACAGTTGAACACTGAAGCTTTCTTT. Translating it yields CATSKSGQLNTEAFF. Full variable domain (rest looked up from reference TRBV15 and TRBJ1-1): DAMVIQNPRYQVTQFGKPVTLSCSQTLNHNVMYWYQQKSSQAPKLLFHYYDKDFNNEADTPDNFQSRRPNTSFCFLDIRSPGLGDTAMYLCATSKSGQLNTEAFFGQGTRLTVV.

The chain joins TRBV6-5 to TRBJ1-1, with D perhaps matching TRBD1 (5 bases). Germline CDR1 and CDR2: MNHEY and SVGAGI. CDR3 length equals 15 residues. Trimming stripped 0 bases from V and 4 bases from J, with 12 bases between. The CDR3 bases are TGTGCCAGCAGTTACTCATTCCCAGGGCCCACTGAAGCTTTCTTT. Protein: CASSYSFPGPTEAFF.

CDR3 DNA sequence: TGCGCCAGCAGCCCGGGACTCAGCACAGATACGCAGTATTTT. Protein: CASSPGLSTDTQYF. This chain joins TRBV5-1 and TRBJ2-3, with a weak D call TRBD2 (6 bases). The length of the CDR3 is 14 residues. The V end lost 4 bases, the J end lost 0 bases, and 9 bases lay between the germline ends. In germline, CDR1 is SGHRS, CDR2 YFSETQ.

The chain is built from TRBV30 and TRBJ1-2, with 7 bases fitting TRBD1. The V and J ends lost 4 bases and 7 bases, in that order; junction bases with no gene match: 15. Germline values: CDR1 GTSNPN, CDR2 SVGIG (reference sequence). The CDR3 has 15 residues. The chain's CDR3 is CAWIGRGSYGSGYTF. The CDR3 DNA sequence: TGTGCCTGGATAGGCAGGGGGTCTTACGGTTCTGGCTACACCTTC.

CDR3 amino acids: CASSLKIGTLRPDEQFF. CDR3 nucleotide sequence: TGTGCCAGCAGCCTTAAAATCGGGACCCTTCGTCCTGATGAGCAGTTCTTC. V is TRBV7-7 and J is TRBJ2-1; either TRBD1 or TRBD2 may supply D (5 bases each). Deletions cut 5 bases from V and 8 bases from J, with 25 bases between. The germline gives CDR1 SSHAT, CDR2 FNYEAQ (reference sequence). CDR3 length: 17 residues.

V is TRBV2 and J is TRBJ2-7; D gene ambiguous. The CDR3 length is 12 residues. V was clipped by 4 bases and J by 3 bases, with 7 bases between them. The V gene's germline CDR1 is SNHLY and CDR2 FYNNEI. CDR3 in DNA: TGTGCCAGCAGTGGAGAGAACTACGAGCAGTACTTC. Translating it yields CASSGENYEQYF.

The chain uses TRBV6-5 and TRBJ1-1; D unclear. CDR1 is MNHEY, CDR2 SVGAGI, per germline. The CDR3 is 14 amino acids. V lost 0 bases, J lost 1 base, and 6 bases lay in between. CDR3 in DNA: TGTGCCAGCAGTTACTCGACACCGAACACTGAAGCTTTCTTT. Protein product: CASSYSTPNTEAFF.

V and J are TRBV11-3 and TRBJ1-2; D unclear. CDR1 SGHNT and CDR2 YENEEA come from the germline V gene. The V end was cut by 1 base, the J end by 4 bases, with 16 bases between. CDR3 size: 16 residues. CDR3 amino acids: CASSLVPPPSLYGYTF. The CDR3 DNA sequence: TGTGCCAGCAGCTTAGTCCCCCCGCCGTCTCTCTATGGCTACACCTTC.

V gene TRBV9 combines with J gene TRBJ2-3; D uncertain. Germline loops: CDR1 SGDLS, CDR2 YYNGEE. There are 12 residues in the CDR3. V was clipped by 0 bases and J by 3 bases, with 2 bases between them. Here the CDR3 reads CASSVGTDTQYF. CDR3 DNA sequence: TGTGCCAGCAGCGTAGGTACAGATACGCAGTATTTT.

The chain is built from TRBV6-5 and TRBJ1-3, with unresolved D. The CDR3 spans 12 residues. V lost 6 bases to trimming and J lost 4 bases, with 7 bases between them. The germline V gene has CDR1 MNHEY and CDR2 SVGAGI. The CDR3 loop is CASSMGGNTIYF. CDR3 in DNA: TGTGCCAGCAGCATGGGGGGAAACACCATATATTTT.

The V call is TRBV28, the J call TRBJ2-3; possibly TRBD1 for D (5 bases). This CDR3 is 16 amino acids long. Looked up from germline, CDR1 is MDHEN and CDR2 is SYDVKM. V was clipped by 5 bases and J by 0 bases, with 15 bases between them. The CDR3 sequence: CASSQDGQDSTDTQYF. As DNA, the CDR3 is TGTGCCAGCAGTCAAGACGGACAAGACAGCACAGATACGCAGTATTTT.

The rearrangement uses TRBV5-1 and TRBJ2-1; 9 bases match TRBD1. From germline, CDR1 is SGHRS and CDR2 YFSETQ. This CDR3 is 15 amino acids long. The ends lost 4 bases at V and 3 bases at J; junction bases unmatched: 5. The CDR3 region is CASSPGQGNYNEQFF. DNA for the CDR3: TGCGCCAGCAGCCCCGGACAGGGGAACTACAATGAGCAGTTCTTC.

The chain couples TRBV25-1 to TRBJ2-1; no clear D. Trimming took 3 bases from V and 0 from J, leaving 12 bases between them. The CDR3 covers 16 residues. The germline gives CDR1 MGHDK, CDR2 SYGVNS. CDR3 region: CASSDRGLSSYNEQFF. Written as DNA, the CDR3 is TGTGCCAGCAGTGACCGTGGGTTGAGCTCCTACAATGAGCAGTTCTTC.

In DNA form, the CDR3 reads TGTGCCAGCAGCGTCTCCCTAAGGGAGCGGACCGGGGAGCTGTTTTTT. Translation gives CASSVSLRERTGELFF. This chain joins TRBV9 and TRBJ2-2; D is perhaps TRBD2 (5 bases). This CDR3 has 16 amino acids. Trimming pared 2 bases from V and 5 bases from J, leaving 16 bases between. The germline V gene has CDR1 SGDLS and CDR2 YYNGEE.

The genes are TRBV4-3 and TRBJ2-1; a weak D match, TRBD2 (5 bases). Trimming cost V 1 base and J 3 bases, with 13 bases left between them. CDR1 LGHNA and CDR2 YSLEER come from the germline V gene. The length of the CDR3 is 16 residues. The CDR3 region is CASSQASGERYNEQFF. DNA for the CDR3: TGCGCCAGCAGCCAAGCAAGCGGAGAACGCTACAATGAGCAGTTCTTC.

This sequence joins TRBV4-3 and TRBJ2-2; 8 bases are shared with TRBD1. The CDR3 spans 20 residues. The V segment lost 4 bases and the J segment 5 bases; nucleotides outside the gene matches: 21. Germline V CDR1 and CDR2: LGHNA, YSLEER. This CDR3 reads CASSRAKVVQAGGATGELFF. The DNA of the CDR3 is TGCGCCAGCAGCCGAGCAAAGGTAGTTCAGGCAGGGGGCGCAACCGGGGAGCTGTTTTTT.

The chain has TRBV5-1 and TRBJ1-1; no firm D call. Trimming removed 0 bases from V and 3 bases from J, with 6 bases in between. The CDR3 has 13 residues. CDR1 is SGHRS and CDR2 is YFSETQ in the germline V gene. The CDR3 loop is CASSLGVYTEAFF. The CDR3 DNA reads TGCGCCAGCAGCTTGGGGGTGTACACTGAAGCTTTCTTT. Based on the CDR3 plus reference TRBV5-1 and TRBJ1-1, the full variable domain is KAGVTQTPRYLIKTRGQQVTLSCSPISGHRSVSWYQQTPGQGLQFLFEYFSETQRNKGNFPGRFSGRQFSNSRSEMNVSTLELGDSALYLCASSLGVYTEAFFGQGTRLTVV.

To note about this clone: The sample holds other DNA sequences that translate to the same CDR3. The V gene is TRBV6-5, the J gene TRBJ1-1; D uncertain. Trimming left V 2 bases short and J 0 bases short, with 7 bases between. The CDR3 sequence is 14 residues long. The germline gives CDR1 MNHEY, CDR2 SVGAGI. The CDR3 nucleotides are TGTGCCAGCAGTTACAGGGTGCTGAACACTGAAGCTTTCTTT. Translating gives CASSYRVLNTEAFF.

The chain combines TRBV11-2 with TRBJ2-2, with 9 bases fitting TRBD2. The V and J ends lost 0 bases and 5 bases, in that order; junction bases with no gene match: 7. CDR1 and CDR2 (germline): SGHAT, FQNNGV. This CDR3 spans 17 amino acids. CDR3 sequence: CASSLERLAGRTGELFF. The CDR3 DNA reads TGTGCCAGCAGCTTAGAGCGGCTAGCGGGGCGGACCGGGGAGCTGTTTTTT.